What follows are 17 T cell receptor beta chains derived from one specimen sequenced in a study of T cell repertoires in cytomegalovirus infection. TCRdb called the reads again in MiXCR, with one record for every CDR3 protein. The data show about 400,000 distinct CDR3 sequences, around a sixth seen once. Sequenced material: PBMCs. These receptors originate from a human donor in good health (CMV status not recorded). Some clones in this sample may be carry-over from other donors' samples.

This clonotype has a count of ten or more. The V and J genes are TRBV6-1 and TRBJ2-3; no clear D gene. The CDR3 consists of 11 residues. Germline-derived CDR1 and CDR2 are MNHNS and SASEGT. Trimming cost V 6 bases and J 5 bases, with 6 bases left between them. The CDR3 reads CASRLLDTQYF. DNA for the CDR3: TGTGCCAGCAGGCTACTAGATACGCAGTATTTT.

This clonotype was picked up many times. The genes are TRBV12-3 or TRBV12-4 and TRBJ2-1; TRBD1 is a possible D gene (5 bases). The CDR3 is 13 residues long. Trimming shortened V by 6 bases and J by 4 bases, and 10 bases separated the two germline ends. The CDR3 region has the DNA TGTGCCAGCAGCTGGAAGGGGTACAATGAGCAGTTCTTC. Its protein is CASSWKGYNEQFF.

Many counts were recorded for this clonotype. This chain uses TRBV7-6 with TRBJ2-3, with D perhaps TRBD1 or TRBD2 (5 bases each). Germline assignment: CDR1 SGHVS and CDR2 FNYEAQ. The CDR3 contains 15 residues. Trimming removed 5 bases from V and 1 base from J, with 13 bases in between. CDR3 bases: TGTGCCAGCAGCCCTCTGGGGGTCGGCACAGATACGCAGTATTTT. Translated: CASSPLGVGTDTQYF.

The chain employs TRBV20-1 and TRBJ2-3; D is unresolved. Looked up from germline, CDR1 is DFQATT and CDR2 is SNEGSKA (reference sequence). The CDR3 loop spans 13 amino acids. The ends were cut back, 0 bases at V and 6 bases at J, with 10 bases in the middle. The CDR3 loop is CSARDQGRDTQYF. The CDR3 DNA follows: TGCAGTGCTAGAGATCAAGGCCGGGATACGCAGTATTTT.

This clonotype was detected ten times or more. The V and J genes are TRBV7-2 and TRBJ2-4; D might be TRBD1 (5 bases). Trimming shortened V by 6 bases and J by 10 bases, and 16 bases separated the two germline ends. The CDR3 loop spans 13 amino acids. Germline V gene lookup returns CDR1 SGHTA and CDR2 FQGNSA. The DNA of the CDR3 is TGTGCCAGCAGTCCCGACAGATCCCCAATTCAGTACTTC. Amino acids: CASSPDRSPIQYF.

The CDR3: CASSQDREGYEQYF. DNA for the CDR3: TGCGCCAGCAGCCAAGATCGCGAGGGCTACGAGCAGTACTTC. The chain recombines TRBV4-3 with TRBJ2-7; a possible D gene is TRBD2 (5 bases). The CDR3 consists of 14 residues. CDR1 LGHNA and CDR2 YSLEER come from the germline V gene. Trimming took 0 bases from V and 3 from J, leaving 9 bases between them.

This clonotype was observed once. This chain links TRBV20-1 with TRBJ1-6, with a possible D match to TRBD1 (6 bases). Trimming pared 0 bases from V and 10 bases from J, leaving 19 bases between. This CDR3 is built from 16 residues. Germline loops: CDR1 DFQATT, CDR2 SNEGSKA (reference sequence). The CDR3 DNA reads as TGCAGTGCTAGAGATCGACAGGCGACTCTTTGGTCACCCCTCCACTTT. This codes for CSARDRQATLWSPLHF.

V and J are TRBV5-1 and TRBJ2-3; 10 bases align to TRBD2. Germline V gene data show CDR1 as SGHRS and CDR2 as YFSETQ. The CDR3 covers 16 residues. Germline trimming cut 5 bases from V and 2 bases from J; bases unmatched to any gene: 8. The CDR3 nucleotides read TGCGCCAGCAGGTCCGTAGCGGGGGGCACCACAGATACGCAGTATTTT. Translated, it gives CASRSVAGGTTDTQYF.

This clonotype was recorded a few times. CDR3 in DNA: TGTGCCATCAGTGAGGCGGGAGACTACTATGGCTACACCTTC. Amino acid sequence: CAISEAGDYYGYTF. The J gene is TRBJ1-2, the V gene TRBV10-3; unclear D gene. Germline-derived CDR1 and CDR2 are ENHRY and SYGVKD. The CDR3 consists of 14 residues. The ends were cut back, 2 bases at V and 3 bases at J, with 10 bases in the middle.

This clonotype was seen a few times. DNA for the CDR3: TGTGCCAGCAGAACGGGACAGGGCACAGATACGCAGTATTTT. Amino acids: CASRTGQGTDTQYF. The gene calls are TRBV6-1 and TRBJ2-3; 8 nucleotides line up with TRBD1. V shed 6 bases, J shed 1 base, and the junction held 3 bases outside the gene matches. The CDR3 covers 14 residues. CDR1 is MNHNS and CDR2 is SASEGT in the germline V gene.

In its sample, this clonotype was seen many times. The chain has TRBV11-2 and TRBJ2-2; TRBD1 is a possible D gene (6 bases). V was cut by 6 bases and J by 6 bases, with 11 bases left in between. Germline V gene data show CDR1 as SGHAT and CDR2 as FQNNGV. The CDR3 sequence is 13 residues long. The CDR3 DNA follows: TGTGCCAGCAGATTCACAGGGTCCGGGGAGCTGTTTTTT. This codes for CASRFTGSGELFF.

This clonotype was seen many times. This chain joins TRBV2 and TRBJ2-2; 11 bases map to TRBD2. The CDR3 length is 16 residues. J lost 4 bases, V lost 5 bases, and 6 bases had no gene match. Germline values: CDR1 SNHLY, CDR2 FYNNEI. The CDR3 nucleotides read TGTGCCAGCAGTAGGTTCGGGACTAGCGGCACCGGGGAGCTGTTTTTT. Its protein is CASSRFGTSGTGELFF.

V is TRBV19 and J is TRBJ1-5; D remains unclear. CDR1 and CDR2 from the germline V gene are LNHDA and SQIVND (reference sequence). The CDR3 is 16 residues long. The V end was cut by 7 bases, the J end by 5 bases, with 21 bases between. CDR3 region: CASKANARREDQPQHF. CDR3 bases: TGTGCCAGTAAAGCTAACGCTCGGAGAGAGGATCAGCCCCAGCATTTT.

This clonotype was counted at least ten times. The CDR3, as DNA: TGTGCCAGCAGCCCAGACACCTACGAGCAGTACTTC. Protein: CASSPDTYEQYF. This sequence joins TRBV7-2 and TRBJ2-7, with D hard to call. Trimming stripped 5 bases from V and 2 bases from J, with 7 bases between. Per the germline V gene, CDR1 is SGHTA and CDR2 is FQGNSA. The CDR3 is 12 amino acids.

A few counts support this clonotype. The chain joins TRBV29-1 to TRBJ2-5, with D possibly being TRBD1 (5 bases). The CDR3 has 12 amino acids. Looked up from germline, CDR1 is SQVTM and CDR2 is ANQGSEA. Trimming removed 6 bases at V and 6 bases at J, with 14 bases between. As DNA, the CDR3 is TGCAGCGTCGTCCCCGCAGGGCAGACCCAGTACTTC. Translated, it gives CSVVPAGQTQYF.

This clonotype was observed many times. The gene calls are TRBV7-9 and TRBJ2-3; no clear D gene. Trimming took 6 bases from V and 1 from J, leaving 23 bases between them. This CDR3 is built from 18 residues. The V gene's germline CDR1 is SEHNR and CDR2 FQNEAQ (reference sequence). Written as DNA, the CDR3 is TGTGCCAGCAGTTTCCGCCTCCGAACCCCCTTCCGCACAGATACGCAGTATTTT. This sequence encodes CASSFRLRTPFRTDTQYF.

The chain couples TRBV11-2 to TRBJ2-7, with D uncertain. The V gene's germline CDR1 is SGHAT and CDR2 FQNNGV. V was pared by 1 base and J by 2 bases, with 12 bases between. CDR3 length equals 15 residues. In DNA form, the CDR3 reads TGTGCCAGCAGCTTAGGCTGGGGTTGGACCTACGAGCAGTACTTC. Translated, it gives CASSLGWGWTYEQYF.